This TCR beta chain was sequenced during a study of blood T cell repertoires in COVID-19. In the study overall: There were acute and convalescent COVID-19 samples, and they came from the United States, Italy and Spain. Nucleic acid was either cDNA or gDNA, and it came from T cells, B-cell-depleted T cells, or PBMCs.

As originally analysed: Reference gene primers were amplified, and this amplification served to estimate nucleated cell counts. Produced via immunoSEQ multiplex PCR; TCRdb's table is partial and in-frame only. V, J and clone size are those of that table, while D and trimming were read from the DNA. The sample yields around 80,000 clones, around 86% seen once. V was shortened by 1 base and J by 5 bases, with 11 bases between the two germline ends. This CDR3 has 14 amino acids. In germline, CDR1 is LGHDT, CDR2 YNNKEL (reference sequence). The V gene is TRBV3-1 (or the pseudogene TRBV3-2), the J gene TRBJ1-1; no clear D. Sequencing was performed on peripheral blood. The receptor comes from a human donor in a cohort sampled during active COVID-19. CDR3 bases: TGTGCCAGCAGCCAAGGGGGAGGAGGAACTGAAGCTTTCTTT. Encoded protein: CASSQGGGGTEAFF.